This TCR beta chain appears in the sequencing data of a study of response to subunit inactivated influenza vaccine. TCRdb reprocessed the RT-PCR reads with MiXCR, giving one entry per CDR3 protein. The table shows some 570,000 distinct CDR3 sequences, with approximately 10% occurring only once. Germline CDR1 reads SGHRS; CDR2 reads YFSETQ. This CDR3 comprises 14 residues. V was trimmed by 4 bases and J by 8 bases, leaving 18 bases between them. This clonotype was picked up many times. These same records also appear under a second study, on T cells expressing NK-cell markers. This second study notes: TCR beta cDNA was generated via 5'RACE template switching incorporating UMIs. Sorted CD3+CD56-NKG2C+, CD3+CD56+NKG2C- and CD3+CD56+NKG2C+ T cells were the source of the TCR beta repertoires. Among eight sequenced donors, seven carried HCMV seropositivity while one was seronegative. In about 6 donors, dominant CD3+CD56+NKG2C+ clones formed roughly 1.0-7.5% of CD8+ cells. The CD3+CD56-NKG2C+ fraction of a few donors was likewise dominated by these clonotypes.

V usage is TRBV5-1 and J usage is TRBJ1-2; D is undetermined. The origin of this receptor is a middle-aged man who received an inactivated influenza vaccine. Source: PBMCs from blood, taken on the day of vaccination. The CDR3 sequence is CASSETLKGWGYTF. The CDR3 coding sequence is TGCGCCAGCAGCGAGACTTTGAAGGGCTGGGGCTACACCTTC.